One and the same sample provided the 24 T cell receptor beta chains below, sequenced in a study of OX40 agonist ivuxolimab in advanced cancers. Preparation of the library involved the immunoSEQ multiplex PCR assay. The table was pulled from immuneACCESS by TCRdb, which kept in-frame rearrangements only. Such tables lose some clones; where checked, under half of the loss comes from unresolved V genes, and the rest has no known cause. Here the sample has about 86,000 clones; more than 80% occur a single time. Jointly, the top ten make up about 9% of the sample. Material: CD4+ or CD8+ T cells sorted from blood, obtained in a trial of the OX40 agonist ivuxolimab. The receptor source for this set is an adult with an advanced solid tumor such as melanoma, head and neck, liver or kidney cancer.

This clone has just one count. The chain uses TRBV5-1 and TRBJ2-1; TRBD2 agrees at 8 bases. V was pared by 3 bases and J by 7 bases, with 18 bases of the junction left unmatched. Per germline, CDR1 SGHRS and CDR2 YFSETQ. The CDR3 has 18 amino acids. CDR3 residues: CASSSVPWERENGNEQFF. The CDR3 bases are TGCGCCAGCAGCTCGGTGCCTTGGGAGCGGGAGAATGGGAATGAGCAGTTCTTC.

J is TRBJ2-7 and V is TRBV9; 9 bases align to TRBD1. Per the germline V gene, CDR1 is SGDLS and CDR2 is YYNGEE. J was trimmed by 7 bases and V by 0 bases; bases with no gene match: 5. CDR3 size: 14 residues. This chain's CDR3 is CASSVGTGAGEQYF. The CDR3 DNA reads as TGTGCCAGCAGCGTAGGGACAGGGGCGGGAGAGCAGTACTTC.

The V and J genes are TRBV11-2 and TRBJ2-1, with D possibly being TRBD2 (6 bases). V dropped 1 base and J dropped 7 bases, with 17 bases sitting between them. The CDR3 runs 16 residues. CDR1 and CDR2 from the germline V gene are SGHAT and FQNNGV. The CDR3 region has the DNA TGTGCCAGCAGCTTAGTCGGTCCCCGACTAGTAAATGAGCAGTTCTTC. Translated: CASSLVGPRLVNEQFF.

This rearrangement joins TRBV5-1 to TRBJ2-3; TRBD2 matches at 7 bases. Per the germline V gene, CDR1 is SGHRS and CDR2 is YFSETQ. J gave up 2 bases and V 0 bases, and 9 bases lay outside the gene matches. The CDR3 consists of 17 residues. CDR3 sequence (DNA): TGCGCCAGCAGCTTGGGGAATAGCGGGTACTCCACAGATACGCAGTATTTT. It is translated as CASSLGNSGYSTDTQYF.

The count of this clone is one. This chain connects TRBV7-3 to TRBJ2-1, with 7 positions matching TRBD2. V was pared by 5 bases and J by 0 bases, with 10 bases of the junction left unmatched. This CDR3 contains 17 residues. Germline V gene lookup returns CDR1 SGHTA and CDR2 FQGTGA. As DNA, the CDR3 is TGTGCCAGCAGCCTCGGTAGCGGGTCAAGCTCCTACAATGAGCAGTTCTTC. Its protein product is CASSLGSGSSSYNEQFF.

This clone was detected only once. The chain recombines TRBV28 with TRBJ2-7, with a tentative D call TRBD2 (6 bases). This CDR3 has 11 residues. Trimming cost V 6 bases and J 9 bases, with 12 bases left between them. The V gene's germline CDR1 is MDHEN and CDR2 SYDVKM. The CDR3 is CASSRGTLQYF. DNA for the CDR3: TGTGCCAGCAGCCGGGGGACTTTGCAGTACTTC.

The chain carries TRBV9 and TRBJ1-2; D call uncertain. This CDR3 comprises 13 residues. The germline V gene has CDR1 SGDLS and CDR2 YYNGEE. V lost 1 base, J lost 4 bases, and 8 bases lay in between. For the CDR3, the DNA is TGTGCCAGCAGCGTATCCACAGCCTATGGCTACACCTTC. Residues: CASSVSTAYGYTF.

This chain connects TRBV6-1 to TRBJ1-1; the D is unclear. Germline CDR1 reads MNHNS; CDR2 reads SASEGT. V shed 11 bases and J shed 1 base, with 11 bases lying between them. CDR3 length: 12 residues. As DNA, the CDR3 is TGTGCCGCAAGGACGGGGAACACTGAAGCTTTCTTT. Translating it yields CAARTGNTEAFF.

The chain is built from TRBV7-9 and TRBJ2-3; no clear D gene. The CDR3 is 16 amino acids. V was clipped by 0 bases and J by 2 bases, with 12 bases between them. From germline, CDR1 is SEHNR and CDR2 FQNEAQ (reference sequence). The chain's CDR3 is CASSLAVLGDTDTQYF. The CDR3 bases are TGTGCCAGCAGCTTAGCTGTCCTTGGGGACACAGATACGCAGTATTTT.

The chain recombines TRBV28 with TRBJ1-4; TRBD1 matches at 7 bases. The ends lost 6 bases at V and 6 bases at J; junction bases unmatched: 10. CDR1 is MDHEN and CDR2 is SYDVKM in the germline V gene. The CDR3 is 15 amino acids. CDR3 region: CASRTDAGGDEKLFF. The DNA of the CDR3 is TGTGCCAGCAGAACCGACGCAGGGGGGGATGAAAAACTGTTTTTT.

As to this clone: It is unclear where the CDR3 begins or ends on the DNA, so no DNA is shown, and the CDR3 is as TCRdb lists it. V gene TRBV21-1 combines with J gene TRBJ1-5. TRBV21-1 is designated a pseudogene. The CDR3 is made up of 18 amino acids, end residues included. The CDR3 sequence: CASSKALWGMGSNQPQHF.

The chain carries TRBV30 and TRBJ2-7, with D possibly TRBD1 on 6 matching bases. The V end lost 4 bases, the J end lost 2 bases, and 15 bases lay between the germline ends. The CDR3 has 14 amino acids. The germline V gene encodes CDR1 GTSNPN and CDR2 SVGIG (reference sequence). The CDR3 region is CAWTSGENPYEQYF. The CDR3 DNA follows: TGTGCCTGGACCTCAGGGGAGAACCCCTACGAGCAGTACTTC.

The chain employs TRBV30 and TRBJ2-3, with 13 bases identical to TRBD2. CDR1 GTSNPN and CDR2 SVGIG come from the germline V gene (reference sequence). Trimming took 5 bases from V and 1 from J; bases not matched to a gene: 0. The CDR3 is made up of 14 amino acids. The CDR3 protein is CAWGLAGGTDTQYF. CDR3 coding DNA: TGTGCCTGGGGACTAGCGGGAGGCACAGATACGCAGTATTTT.

The rearrangement uses TRBV7-9 and TRBJ2-1; TRBD2 aligns across 8 bases. The trim removed 4 bases at V and 9 bases at J, leaving 8 bases unmatched. Germline V CDR1 and CDR2: SEHNR, FQNEAQ (reference sequence). CDR3 length: 14 amino acids. In DNA form, the CDR3 reads TGTGCCAGCAGCTCGGCCCGGGAGGGGGGTGAGCAGTTCTTC. This encodes CASSSAREGGEQFF.

V and J are TRBV7-9 and TRBJ2-6; no definite D call. Trimming took off 5 bases at V and 0 bases at J, with 11 bases between the two ends. Per the germline V gene, CDR1 is SEHNR and CDR2 is FQNEAQ (reference sequence). There are 16 residues in the CDR3. The chain's CDR3 is CASSPDRNSGANVLTF. CDR3 nucleotide sequence: TGTGCCAGCAGCCCGGACCGAAACTCTGGGGCCAACGTCCTGACTTTC.

The CDR3 sequence is CASSFGGDEKLFF. The CDR3 DNA reads as TGTGCCAGCAGCTTTGGGGGAGACGAAAAACTGTTTTTT. The gene calls are TRBV5-6 and TRBJ1-4, with D tentatively TRBD1 (5 bases). CDR3 length equals 13 residues. The V end lost 2 bases, the J end lost 8 bases, and 10 bases lay between the germline ends. Looked up from germline, CDR1 is SGHDT and CDR2 is YYEEEE.

J is TRBJ2-2 and V is TRBV4-1; D is undetermined. The CDR3 length is 14 residues. The V end was cut by 3 bases, the J end by 1 base, with 6 bases between. Per the germline V gene, CDR1 is MGHRA and CDR2 is YSYEKL. CDR3 protein: CASSQRQNTGELFF. In DNA, the CDR3 is TGCGCCAGCAGCCAGAGACAGAACACCGGGGAGCTGTTTTTT.

The chain employs TRBV28 and TRBJ2-3; D call uncertain. This CDR3 contains 16 residues. CDR1 and CDR2 from the germline V gene are MDHEN and SYDVKM. The germline V and J ends were trimmed by 5 bases and 0 bases, with 15 bases remaining between them. The CDR3 DNA follows: TGTGCCAGCAGTCCCGCAGCCGGTATTAGCACAGATACGCAGTATTTT. It specifies CASSPAAGISTDTQYF.

The chain has TRBV9 and TRBJ2-2; TRBD2 agrees at 8 bases. After removal of 4 bases from V and 6 bases from J, the junction contained 5 bases not matched to a gene. The CDR3 covers 14 residues. The germline CDR1 and CDR2 sequences are SGDLS and YYNGEE. The CDR3 loop reads CASSPRAGAGELFF. CDR3 nucleotide sequence: TGTGCCAGCAGCCCTAGAGCGGGAGCCGGGGAGCTGTTTTTT.

CDR3 nucleotides: TGTGCCAGCAGTTACTCGGGGGGGCGCGGAGAGACCCAGTACTTC. Its translation: CASSYSGGRGETQYF. V usage is TRBV6-5 and J usage is TRBJ2-5; possible D gene TRBD2, 7 bases. Germline CDR1 is MNHEY and CDR2 is SVGAGI. V was shortened by 0 bases and J by 4 bases, with 12 bases between the two germline ends. The CDR3 loop spans 15 amino acids.

V gene TRBV6-1 combines with J gene TRBJ2-3; D is uncertain. The CDR3 has 14 amino acids. Germline V gives CDR1 MNHNS, CDR2 SASEGT. Between the trimmed V and J ends, which lost 0 bases and 3 bases, there was a span of 7 bases. CDR3 in amino acids: CASSEAEETDTQYF. The DNA of the CDR3 is TGTGCCAGCAGTGAAGCTGAGGAGACAGATACGCAGTATTTT.

The chain employs TRBV11-1 and TRBJ2-1; TRBD2 aligns across 12 bases. V shed 0 bases, J shed 6 bases, and the junction held 3 bases outside the gene matches. The CDR3 sequence is 16 residues long. Germline V lookup: CDR1 SGHAT, CDR2 FQDESV (reference sequence). CDR3: CASSLAGLAGPNEQFF. The CDR3 bases are TGTGCCAGCAGCTTAGCAGGACTAGCGGGACCCAATGAGCAGTTCTTC.

The rearrangement uses TRBV28 and TRBJ2-7, with 7 bases identical to TRBD1. The CDR3 extends over 13 amino acids. V lost 5 bases and J lost 3; bases outside the gene matches: 4. Germline values: CDR1 MDHEN, CDR2 SYDVKM. The CDR3 DNA is TGTGCCAGCAGTCCCAGGGGGAGCTACGAGCAGTACTTC. It is translated as CASSPRGSYEQYF. Using reference TRBV28 and TRBJ2-7 for the parts outside the CDR3, the full variable domain is DVKVTQSSRYLVKRTGEKVFLECVQDMDHENMFWYRQDPGLGLRLIYFSYDVKMKEKGDIPEGYSVSREKKERFSLILESASTNQTSMYLCASSPRGSYEQYFGPGTRLTVT.

The J gene is TRBJ2-5, the V gene TRBV6-1; 9 bases map to TRBD2. Germline CDR1 is MNHNS and CDR2 is SASEGT. V lost 6 bases, J lost 4 bases, and 9 bases stayed unmatched. The CDR3 extends over 15 amino acids. The CDR3 protein is CASREYGLAPETQYF. The CDR3 DNA is TGTGCCAGCAGGGAATATGGACTAGCGCCAGAGACCCAGTACTTC.